The next 9 T cell receptor beta chains were all read from a single sample in a study of blood T cell repertoires in COVID-19. Clones were read by immunoSEQ multiplex PCR, and TCRdb kept only the in-frame ones, dropping some. The sample yields over 30,000 clones, 90% seen once. The source material was peripheral blood. The receptor set was obtained from a man in his sixties or seventies with active or convalescent COVID-19.

The chain couples TRBV28 to TRBJ1-5; 8 nucleotides match TRBD1. V was pared by 5 bases and J by 6 bases, with 9 bases of the junction left unmatched. The CDR3 is 15 amino acids. Germline V gene lookup returns CDR1 MDHEN and CDR2 SYDVKM. CDR3 protein: CASSHTRTGSQPQHF. The CDR3 nucleotides are TGTGCCAGCAGTCATACCCGGACAGGGTCTCAGCCCCAGCATTTT.

The chain employs TRBV28 and TRBJ1-2; D remains unclear. Germline V gene sequence: CDR1 MDHEN, CDR2 SYDVKM. The CDR3 runs 16 residues. V shed 7 bases and J shed 5 bases, with 23 bases lying between them. Here the CDR3 reads CASISPGGSDRYGYTF. DNA of the CDR3: TGTGCCAGCATCTCGCCGGGAGGGAGTGACCGGTATGGCTACACCTTC.

V and J are TRBV6-5 and TRBJ2-7; 7 positions agree with TRBD1. This CDR3 region has 14 residues. Germline values: CDR1 MNHEY, CDR2 SVGAGI. The J segment lost 1 base and the V segment lost 7 bases, leaving 7 bases of the junction unmatched. The CDR3 DNA reads TGTGCCAGCATGCAAACAGGGGTATCCTACGAGCAGTACTTC. Protein sequence: CASMQTGVSYEQYF.

The chain joins TRBV11-3 to TRBJ2-3; tentatively, D is TRBD1 (5 bases). CDR1 and CDR2 from the germline V gene are SGHNT and YENEEA. V was pared by 2 bases and J by 4 bases, with 10 bases between. CDR3 length: 14 amino acids. The CDR3 DNA follows: TGTGCCAGCAGCTTACACAGGAGCTCAGATACGCAGTATTTT. Amino acid sequence: CASSLHRSSDTQYF.

This sequence joins TRBV7-2 and TRBJ1-6, with D tentatively TRBD1 (5 bases). Trimming took off 4 bases at V and 7 bases at J, with 14 bases between the two ends. Looked up from germline, CDR1 is SGHTA and CDR2 is FQGNSA. This CDR3 spans 15 amino acids. CDR3: CASSYNPGGNSPLHF. In DNA, the CDR3 is TGTGCCAGCAGCTATAATCCGGGGGGGAATTCACCCCTCCACTTT. The full variable domain, its missing parts supplied by reference TRBV7-2 and TRBJ1-6, is GAGVSQSPSNKVTEKGKDVELRCDPISGHTALYWYRQSLGQGLEFLIYFQGNSAPDKSGLPSDRFSAERTGGSVSTLTIQRTQQEDSAVYLCASSYNPGGNSPLHFGNGTRLTVT.

This sequence joins TRBV9 and TRBJ2-7; no definite D call. CDR3 length: 14 amino acids. CDR1 SGDLS and CDR2 YYNGEE come from the germline V gene. Trimming pared 4 bases from V and 1 base from J, leaving 12 bases between. CDR3 DNA sequence: TGTGCCAGCAGCTCTCTGGGCAGTTCCTACGAGCAGTACTTC. Protein product: CASSSLGSSYEQYF.

The V and J genes are TRBV7-9 and TRBJ1-2; 7 nucleotides agree with TRBD1. CDR1 and CDR2 (germline): SEHNR, FQNEAQ (reference sequence). The CDR3 totals 16 residues. V lost 1 base to trimming and J lost 1 base; unmatched junction nucleotides: 6. In nucleotides, the CDR3 is TGTGCCAGCAGCTTAGTTGGGGACAGACTTAACTATGGCTACACCTTC. It specifies CASSLVGDRLNYGYTF.

This sequence joins TRBV19 and TRBJ1-6; D perhaps matches TRBD1 (6 bases). V lost 6 bases and J 7 bases, leaving 16 bases between the germline ends. The CDR3 is 15 amino acids. Germline loops: CDR1 LNHDA, CDR2 SQIVND (reference sequence). The CDR3 nucleotides are TGTGCCAGTAGCGGGGTTTGGCAGGGGAATTCACCCCTCCACTTT. Amino acid sequence: CASSGVWQGNSPLHF.

This chain uses TRBV7-9 with TRBJ1-1; perhaps TRBD1 as D (5 bases). The CDR3 extends over 14 amino acids. CDR1 and CDR2 (germline): SEHNR, FQNEAQ (reference sequence). V lost 1 base and J lost 4, with 10 bases in between. The CDR3 region has the DNA TGTGCCAGCAGCTTAGGGACACTGGGCACTGAAGCTTTCTTT. It encodes CASSLGTLGTEAFF.